The present entry profiles one T cell receptor beta chain with its context. Its antigen is undetermined. These data are taken from a study of brain T cells in children with intractable seizures. Broader study findings: Clones missing pre-surgery may reflect undersampling of that blood sample. HCMV serostatus was not known, and viral specificity came from CDR3 similarity only.

Sequencing used immunoSEQ multiplex PCR; TCRdb keeps in-frame clones, though not all of them. The sample lists roughly 110,000 clones, roughly 94% occurring once. The V gene's germline CDR1 is MGHRA and CDR2 YSYEKL. The CDR3 is 12 residues long. V was pared by 4 bases and J by 6 bases, with 6 bases between. Only cases whose brain tissue showed the highest T cell transcript signatures were sequenced. At least one anti-epileptic drug was given before surgery. The clonotype was recovered from a boy in the first two years of life with hemimegalencephaly and intractable seizures. This sample comprised peripheral blood, obtained at surgery. The chain recombines TRBV4-1 with TRBJ2-2, with D possibly TRBD1 on 5 matching bases. CDR3 in DNA: TGCGCCAGCAGCCTCAGGGCCGGGGAGCTGTTTTTT. Its protein is CASSLRAGELFF.